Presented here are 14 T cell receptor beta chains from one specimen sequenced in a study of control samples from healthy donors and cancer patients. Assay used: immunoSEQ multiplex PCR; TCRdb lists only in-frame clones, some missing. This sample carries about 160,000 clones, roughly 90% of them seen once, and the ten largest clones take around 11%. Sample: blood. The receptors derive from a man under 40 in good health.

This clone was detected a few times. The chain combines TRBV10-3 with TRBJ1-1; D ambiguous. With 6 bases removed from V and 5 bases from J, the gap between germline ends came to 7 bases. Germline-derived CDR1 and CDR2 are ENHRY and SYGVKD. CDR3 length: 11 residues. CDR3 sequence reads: CAISGETEAFF. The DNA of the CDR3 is TGTGCCATCAGCGGAGAGACTGAAGCTTTCTTT.

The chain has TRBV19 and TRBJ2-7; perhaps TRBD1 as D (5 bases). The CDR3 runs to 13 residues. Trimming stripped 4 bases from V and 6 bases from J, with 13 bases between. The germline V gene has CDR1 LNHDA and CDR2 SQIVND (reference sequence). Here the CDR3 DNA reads TGTGCCAGTAGTACAGGGTGGACGGGCGAGCAGTACTTC. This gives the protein CASSTGWTGEQYF.

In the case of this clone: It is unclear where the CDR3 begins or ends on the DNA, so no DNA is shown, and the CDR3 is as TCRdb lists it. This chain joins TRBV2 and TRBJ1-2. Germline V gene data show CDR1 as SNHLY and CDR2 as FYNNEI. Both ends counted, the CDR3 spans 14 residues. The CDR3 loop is CASSSSGPYYGYTF.

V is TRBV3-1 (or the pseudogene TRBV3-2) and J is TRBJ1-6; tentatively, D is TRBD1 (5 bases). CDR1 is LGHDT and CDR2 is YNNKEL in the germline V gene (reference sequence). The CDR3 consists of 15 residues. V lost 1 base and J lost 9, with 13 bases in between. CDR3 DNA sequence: TGTGCCAGCAGCCAAGGGCAGGGATCAAGTTCACCCCTCCACTTT. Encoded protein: CASSQGQGSSSPLHF.

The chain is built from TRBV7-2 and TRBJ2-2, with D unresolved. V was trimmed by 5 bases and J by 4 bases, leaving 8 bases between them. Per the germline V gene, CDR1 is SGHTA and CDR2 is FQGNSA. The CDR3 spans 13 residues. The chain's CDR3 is CASSPKVTGELFF. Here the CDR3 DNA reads TGTGCCAGCAGCCCAAAGGTCACCGGGGAGCTGTTTTTT.

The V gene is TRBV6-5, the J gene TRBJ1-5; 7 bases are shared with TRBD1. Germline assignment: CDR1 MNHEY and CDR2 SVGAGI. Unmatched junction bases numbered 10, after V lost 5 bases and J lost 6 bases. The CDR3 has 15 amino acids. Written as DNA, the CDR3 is TGTGCCAGCAGTACGAGACAGGGCGGGTTTCAGCCCCAGCATTTT. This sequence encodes CASSTRQGGFQPQHF.

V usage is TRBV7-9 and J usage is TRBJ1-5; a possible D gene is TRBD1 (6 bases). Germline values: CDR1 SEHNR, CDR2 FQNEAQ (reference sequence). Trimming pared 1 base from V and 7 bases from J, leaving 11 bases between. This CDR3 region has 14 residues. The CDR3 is CASSLDGRGQPQHF. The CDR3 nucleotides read TGTGCCAGCAGCTTAGATGGGAGGGGGCAGCCCCAGCATTTT. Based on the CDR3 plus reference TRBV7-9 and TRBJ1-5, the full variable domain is DTGVSQNPRHKITKRGQNVTFRCDPISEHNRLYWYRQTLGQGPEFLTYFQNEAQLEKSRLLSDRFSAERPKGSFSTLEIQRTEQGDSAMYLCASSLDGRGQPQHFGDGTRLSIL.

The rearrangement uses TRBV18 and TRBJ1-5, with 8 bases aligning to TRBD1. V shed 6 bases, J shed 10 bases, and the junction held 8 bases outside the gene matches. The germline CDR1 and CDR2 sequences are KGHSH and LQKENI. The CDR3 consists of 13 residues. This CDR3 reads CASSPGGPSPQHF. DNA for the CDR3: TGTGCCAGCTCTCCAGGGGGCCCCTCACCCCAGCATTTT.

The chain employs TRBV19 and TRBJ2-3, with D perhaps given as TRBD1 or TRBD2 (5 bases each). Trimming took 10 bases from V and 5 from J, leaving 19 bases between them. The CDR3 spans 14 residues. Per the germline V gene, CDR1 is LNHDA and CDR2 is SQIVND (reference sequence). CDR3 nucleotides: TGTGCCACCACGTCCGGGACCCCCGGAGATACGCAGTATTTT. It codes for CATTSGTPGDTQYF.

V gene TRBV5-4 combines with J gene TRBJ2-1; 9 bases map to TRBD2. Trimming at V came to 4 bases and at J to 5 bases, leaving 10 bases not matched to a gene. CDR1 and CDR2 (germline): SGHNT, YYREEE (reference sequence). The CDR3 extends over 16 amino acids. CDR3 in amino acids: CASSHGGSSGNNEQFF. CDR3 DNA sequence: TGTGCCAGCAGCCACGGAGGATCTAGCGGGAACAATGAGCAGTTCTTC.

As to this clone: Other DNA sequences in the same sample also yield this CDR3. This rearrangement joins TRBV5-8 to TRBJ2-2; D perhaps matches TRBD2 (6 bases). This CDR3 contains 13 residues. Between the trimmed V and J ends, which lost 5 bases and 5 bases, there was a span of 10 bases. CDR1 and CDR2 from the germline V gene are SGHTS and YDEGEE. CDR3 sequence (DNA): TGTGCCAGCAGTCTTGGACTAACCGGGGAGCTGTTTTTT. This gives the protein CASSLGLTGELFF. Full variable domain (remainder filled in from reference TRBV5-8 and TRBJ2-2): EAGVTQSPTHLIKTRGQQATLRCSPISGHTSVYWYQQALGLGLQFLLWYDEGEERNRGNFPPRFSGRQFPNYSSELNVNALELEDSALYLCASSLGLTGELFFGEGSRLTVL.

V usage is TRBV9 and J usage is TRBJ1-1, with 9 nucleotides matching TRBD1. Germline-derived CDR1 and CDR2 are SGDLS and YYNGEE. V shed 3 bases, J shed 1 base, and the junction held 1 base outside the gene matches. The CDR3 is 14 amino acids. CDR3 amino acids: CASSATGGNTEAFF. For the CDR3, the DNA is TGTGCCAGCAGCGCGACAGGGGGGAACACTGAAGCTTTCTTT.

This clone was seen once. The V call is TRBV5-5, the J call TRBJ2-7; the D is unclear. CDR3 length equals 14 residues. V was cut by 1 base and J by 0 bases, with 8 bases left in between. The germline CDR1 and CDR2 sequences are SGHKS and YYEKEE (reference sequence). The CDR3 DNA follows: TGTGCCAGCAGCTTGCGGGCCAACTCCTACGAGCAGTACTTC. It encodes CASSLRANSYEQYF.

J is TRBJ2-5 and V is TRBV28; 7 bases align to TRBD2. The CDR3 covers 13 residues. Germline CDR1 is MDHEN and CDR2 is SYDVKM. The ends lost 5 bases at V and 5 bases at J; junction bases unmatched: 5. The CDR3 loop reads CASSQRGGETQYF. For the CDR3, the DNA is TGTGCCAGCAGTCAGCGGGGAGGCGAGACCCAGTACTTC. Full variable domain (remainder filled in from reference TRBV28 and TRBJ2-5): DVKVTQSSRYLVKRTGEKVFLECVQDMDHENMFWYRQDPGLGLRLIYFSYDVKMKEKGDIPEGYSVSREKKERFSLILESASTNQTSMYLCASSQRGGETQYFGPGTRLLVL.